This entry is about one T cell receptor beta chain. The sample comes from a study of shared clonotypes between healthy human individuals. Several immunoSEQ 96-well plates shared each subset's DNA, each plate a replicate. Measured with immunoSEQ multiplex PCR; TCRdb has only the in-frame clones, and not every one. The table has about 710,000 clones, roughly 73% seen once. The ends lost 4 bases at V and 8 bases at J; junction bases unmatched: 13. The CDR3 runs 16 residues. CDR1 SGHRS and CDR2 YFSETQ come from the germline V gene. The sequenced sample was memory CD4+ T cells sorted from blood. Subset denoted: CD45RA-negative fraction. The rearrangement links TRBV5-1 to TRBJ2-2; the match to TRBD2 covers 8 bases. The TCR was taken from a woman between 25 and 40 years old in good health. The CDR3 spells CASSRTSGGPLGELFF. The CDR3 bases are TGCGCCAGCAGCCGGACGTCGGGAGGGCCGTTAGGGGAGCTGTTTTTT.